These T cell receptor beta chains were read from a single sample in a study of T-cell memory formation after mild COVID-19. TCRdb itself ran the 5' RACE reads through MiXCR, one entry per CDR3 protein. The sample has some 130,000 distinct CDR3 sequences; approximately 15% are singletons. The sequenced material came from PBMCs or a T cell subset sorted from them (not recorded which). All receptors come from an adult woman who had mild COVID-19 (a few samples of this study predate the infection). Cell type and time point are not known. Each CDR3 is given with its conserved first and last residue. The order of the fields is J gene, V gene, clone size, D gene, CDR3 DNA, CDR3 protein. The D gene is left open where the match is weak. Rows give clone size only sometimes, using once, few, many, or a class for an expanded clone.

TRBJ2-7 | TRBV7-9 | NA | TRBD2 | TGTGCCAGCAGCCGTAGCTCTAGCGGGACAAACGAGCAGTACTTC | CASSRSSSGTNEQYF
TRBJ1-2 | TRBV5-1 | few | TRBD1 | TGCGCCAGCAGCTCCCCCGACAGGGGGCTCTATGGCTACACCTTC | CASSSPDRGLYGYTF
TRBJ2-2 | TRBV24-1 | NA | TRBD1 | TGTGCCCCGAGAAAGGGGGCAGAAACCGGGGAGCTGTTTTTT | CAPRKGAETGELFF
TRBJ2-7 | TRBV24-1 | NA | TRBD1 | TGTGCCACCAGTGAAGCCGGGACAGGCTCCTACGAGCAGTACTTC | CATSEAGTGSYEQYF
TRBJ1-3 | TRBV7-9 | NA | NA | TGTGCCAGCAGCTTAAAGGGTAGAAACACCATATATTTT | CASSLKGRNTIYF
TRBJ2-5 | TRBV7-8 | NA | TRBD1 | TGTGCCAGCAGCTTAGTACAGGGGCTCGGAGAGACCCAGTACTTC | CASSLVQGLGETQYF
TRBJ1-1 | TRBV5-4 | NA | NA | TGTGCCAGCAGCTTCGGGGACATTACTGAAGCTTTCTTT | CASSFGDITEAFF
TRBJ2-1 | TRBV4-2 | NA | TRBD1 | TGTGCCAGCAGCCCCAAGAGACAGGGCAATGAGCAGTTCTTC | CASSPKRQGNEQFF
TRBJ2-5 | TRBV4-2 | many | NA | TGTGCCAGCAGCCAAGGGAATGGTAGCGCCGTCCCCCAGACCCAGTACTTC | CASSQGNGSAVPQTQYF
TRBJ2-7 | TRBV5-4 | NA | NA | TGTGCCAGCAGCTTGGAGGGTCAGGCTTCCTACGAGCAGTACTTC | CASSLEGQASYEQYF
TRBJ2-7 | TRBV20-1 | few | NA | TGCAGTGCTAGAGATCGACACTACGAGCAGTACTTC | CSARDRHYEQYF
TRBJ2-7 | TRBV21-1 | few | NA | TGTGCCAGCAGCAAAGTAGACGGACTAGCGGGTTTACCCTCCTACGAGCAGTACTTC | CASSKVDGLAGLPSYEQYF
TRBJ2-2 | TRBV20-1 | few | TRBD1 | TGCAGTGCTAGAAGGCGAGACAGGGAGTGGAACACCGGGGAGCTGTTTTTT | CSARRRDREWNTGELFF
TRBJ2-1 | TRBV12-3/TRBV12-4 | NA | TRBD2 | TGTGCCAGCAGTTTTTCCTGGGGAGGGGTTGAGCAGTTCTTC | CASSFSWGGVEQFF
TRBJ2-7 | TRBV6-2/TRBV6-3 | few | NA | TGTGCCAGCAGTCCTCGACTGTGGGGCTCCTACGAGCAGTACTTC | CASSPRLWGSYEQYF
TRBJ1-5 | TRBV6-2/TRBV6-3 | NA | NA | TGTGCCAGCAGACCCTCAGGACAGTCAGCTCAGCCCCAGCATTTT | CASRPSGQSAQPQHF
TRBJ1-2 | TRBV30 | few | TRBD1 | TGTGCCTGGAGTGTACAGGGGTCGGGACAGGTATATGGCTACACCTTC | CAWSVQGSGQVYGYTF
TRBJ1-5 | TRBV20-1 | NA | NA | TGCAGTGCTAGAGCTGGGCCGGTTAGTCAGCCCCAGCATTTT | CSARAGPVSQPQHF
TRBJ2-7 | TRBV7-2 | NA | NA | TGTGCCAGCAGACAAAGGGGGGGCAGGAGCTCCTACGAGCAGTACTTC | CASRQRGGRSSYEQYF
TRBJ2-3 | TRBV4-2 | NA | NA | TGTGCCAGCAGCCAAGCTTTCAGGCCAGGGGATGGAAGCACAGATACGCAGTATTTT | CASSQAFRPGDGSTDTQYF
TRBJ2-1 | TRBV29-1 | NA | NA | TGCAGCGTGGCCCCTATACTAAGCTCCTACAATGAGCAGTTCTTC | CSVAPILSSYNEQFF
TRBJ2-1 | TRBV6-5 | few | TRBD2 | TGTGCCAGCAGTTACTCGAGCGGGAGAGTCGTCGATGAGCAGTTCTTC | CASSYSSGRVVDEQFF
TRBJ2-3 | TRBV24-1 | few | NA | TGTGCCACCAGTGGGAGCGGGCCCCGCACAGATACGCAGTATTTT | CATSGSGPRTDTQYF
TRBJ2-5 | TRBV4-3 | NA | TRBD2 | TGCGCCAGCAGCCCGCGGGGAGCGGGGCTGGAGACCCAGTACTTC | CASSPRGAGLETQYF
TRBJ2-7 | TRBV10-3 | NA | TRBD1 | TGTGCCATCGGACAGGTCGACGAGCAGTACTTC | CAIGQVDEQYF
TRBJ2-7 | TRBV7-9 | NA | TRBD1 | TGTGCCAGCAGCTTCTCAGGGGGCGCCGATTCCTACGAGCAGTACTTC | CASSFSGGADSYEQYF
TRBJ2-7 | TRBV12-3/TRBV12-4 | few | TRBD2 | TGTGCCAGCAGTTATAGCGGGAGTGGCGAGCAGTACTTC | CASSYSGSGEQYF
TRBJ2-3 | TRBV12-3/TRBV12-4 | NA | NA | TGTGCCAGCCGAGCCGGGACTCTCACAGATACGCAGTATTTT | CASRAGTLTDTQYF
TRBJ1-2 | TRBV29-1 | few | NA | TGCAGCGTTGAACTATTCCCCTATGGCTACACCTTC | CSVELFPYGYTF
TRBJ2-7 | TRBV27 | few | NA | TGTGCCAGCAGTCTCGTGCTTGGTTCCTACGAGCAGTACTTC | CASSLVLGSYEQYF
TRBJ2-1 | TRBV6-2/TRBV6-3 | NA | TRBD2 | TGTGCCAGCAGTTACGTCGGGGGGGCTTTTTACAATGAGCAGTTCTTC | CASSYVGGAFYNEQFF
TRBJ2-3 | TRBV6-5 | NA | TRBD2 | TGTGCCAGCAGTGAAACTAGCGGGAGGGGCTATACGCAGTATTTT | CASSETSGRGYTQYF
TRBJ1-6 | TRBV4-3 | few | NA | TGCGCCAGCAGCCAAATCCAGGGAAATTCACCCCTCCACTTT | CASSQIQGNSPLHF
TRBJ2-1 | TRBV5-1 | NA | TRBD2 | TGCGCCAGCAGCTCACCTCTAGCGGGGGTTGGTGAGCAGTTCTTC | CASSSPLAGVGEQFF
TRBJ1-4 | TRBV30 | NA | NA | TGTGCCTGGAGAAGACTCAGTAATGAAAAACTGTTTTTT | CAWRRLSNEKLFF
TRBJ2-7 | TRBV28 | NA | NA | TGTGCCAGCAGTTCCCCACGGGGGTCGGGAGAGGGTCACGAGCAGTACTTC | CASSSPRGSGEGHEQYF
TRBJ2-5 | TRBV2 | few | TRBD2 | TGTGCCAGCAGTGAAGGACTAGCGGGGGGGCCGGGGGAGACCCAGTACTTC | CASSEGLAGGPGETQYF
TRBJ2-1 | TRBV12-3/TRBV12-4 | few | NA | TGTGCCAGCAGTCACCCGGACTCCACCTTCGACGAGACCTACAATGAGCAGTTCTTC | CASSHPDSTFDETYNEQFF
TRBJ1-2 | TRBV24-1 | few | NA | TGTGCCACCAGTGGATCTTTGGGGGGCGGCTACACCTTC | CATSGSLGGGYTF
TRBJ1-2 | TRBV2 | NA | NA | TGTGCCAGCACCTACAGTCCCCATAACTATGGCTACACCTTC | CASTYSPHNYGYTF
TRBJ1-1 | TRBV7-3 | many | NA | TGTGCCAGCAGCTTGACAGATCTTGGGAACACTGAAGCTTTCTTT | CASSLTDLGNTEAFF
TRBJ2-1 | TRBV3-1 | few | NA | TGTGCCAGCAGCCAAGTAGATCGACGAAGCTCCTACAATGAGCAGTTCTTC | CASSQVDRRSSYNEQFF
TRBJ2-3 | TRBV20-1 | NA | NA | TGCAGAGCTACCCGGGCCCCCACAGATACGCAGTATTTT | CRATRAPTDTQYF
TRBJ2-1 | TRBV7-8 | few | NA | TGTGCCAGCAGCATCTGGGGCAGCCCCCTTGACAATGAGCAGTTCTTC | CASSIWGSPLDNEQFF
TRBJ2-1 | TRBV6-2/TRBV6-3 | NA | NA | TGTGCCAGCAGTTACGGGCCCCGCGGCCAGCCAAGGCTCAATGAGCAGTTCTTC | CASSYGPRGQPRLNEQFF